A single sample gave rise to the 32 T cell receptor beta chains below, sequenced in a study of T cells in women clearing cervical HPV infection. Profiling relied on immunoSEQ multiplex PCR, and the TCRdb table lists in-frame clones only, not all of them. This listing includes about 48,000 clones. Material for sequencing was blood buffy coat. The receptors derive from a woman aged 18-70 years with a cervical HPV16 infection that either progressed to CIN3+ or cleared (not recorded which).

The CDR3 is CAISDRAGGWNTQYF. CDR3 bases read: TGTGCCATCAGTGACCGGGCGGGAGGGTGGAATACG. This rearrangement joins TRBV10-3 to TRBJ2-3; 9 bases map to TRBD2. The sequenced fragment ends 3 residues before the CDR3 boundary, so the rest is inferred from the germline J gene. V was pared by 3 bases and J by 7 bases, with 8 bases of the junction left unmatched. Germline V gene sequence: CDR1 ENHRY, CDR2 SYGVKD. The CDR3 runs to 15 residues.

With regard to this clone: The CDR3 end falls 3 residues outside the read, so it is completed with the germline J gene. This chain connects TRBV29-1 to TRBJ2-5, with D uncertain. From germline, CDR1 is SQVTM and CDR2 ANQGSEA. CDR3 length: 12 residues. Trimming shortened V by 4 bases and J by 3 bases, and 9 bases separated the two germline ends. The sequenced part of the CDR3 DNA is TGCAGCGTTGCTAGTAGAGAAGAGACC. This translates into CSVASREET. The entire CDR3 protein reads CSVASREETQYF.

On this clone itself: The read falls 3 residues short of the CDR3 end, and the missing part is taken from the germline J gene. The J gene is TRBJ2-6, the V gene TRBV6-2 or TRBV6-3; D remains ambiguous. V lost 2 bases, J lost 2 bases, and 7 bases lay in between. Germline CDR1 and CDR2: MNHEY and SVGEGT. The CDR3 totals 15 residues. CDR3 in amino acids: CASSYGPTGANVLTF. The CDR3 bases that were read are TGTGCCAGCAGTTACGGGCCGACTGGGGCCAACGTC.

CDR3 DNA, as far as it was read: TGTGCCAGCAGCCGGACTAGCGTCTACGAG. Residues: CASSRTSVYE. The whole CDR3 sequence reads CASSRTSVYEQYF. The chain carries TRBV11-1 and TRBJ2-7; TRBD2 matches 9 bases. Read coverage stops 3 residues before the CDR3 terminus; the germline J gene supplies the remainder. In germline, CDR1 is SGHAT, CDR2 FQDESV (reference sequence). The CDR3 has 13 amino acids. With 5 bases clipped from V and 3 bases from J, the junction kept 2 bases outside the gene matches.

As for this clone: The CDR3 goes on 3 residues after the read ends, and that part is filled in from the germline J gene. This chain uses TRBV28 with TRBJ2-7; 7 bases line up with TRBD1. The V gene's germline CDR1 is MDHEN and CDR2 SYDVKM. J gave up 6 bases and V 4 bases, and 3 bases lay outside the gene matches. This CDR3 region has 12 residues. The CDR3 DNA, read in part, is TGTGCCAGCAGTTGGAACAGGGGCGAG. It yields the protein CASSWNRGE. Given in full, the CDR3 is CASSWNRGEQYF.

Regarding this clone: Coverage ceases 3 residues before the CDR3 finishes, and the germline J gene fills in the end. V and J are TRBV20-1 and TRBJ1-1; D call uncertain. The germline V gene has CDR1 DFQATT and CDR2 SNEGSKA (reference sequence). V lost 5 bases and J lost 4, with 8 bases in between. CDR3 size: 11 residues. CDR3 protein: CSASPGTEAFF. The sequenced part of the CDR3 DNA is TGCAGTGCTTCCCCGGGCACTGAA.

Note on this clone: The read falls 3 residues short of the CDR3 end, and the missing part is taken from the germline J gene. The chain uses TRBV2 and TRBJ2-3; TRBD2 matches 7 bases. Per germline, CDR1 SNHLY and CDR2 FYNNEI. The CDR3 has 16 amino acids. V shed 6 bases and J 0 bases; nucleotides not matched to a gene: 9. CDR3 bases read: TGTGCCAGCAGGAAGGGACTATTCAAAAGCACAGATACG. Translation: CASRKGLFKSTDT. The complete CDR3 protein is CASRKGLFKSTDTQYF.

About this clone itself: The read terminates 3 residues before the CDR3 end, so the remaining end is supplied by the germline J gene. V gene TRBV7-9 combines with J gene TRBJ2-3; 7 nucleotides line up with TRBD2. Germline V lookup: CDR1 SEHNR, CDR2 FQNEAQ (reference sequence). J gave up 2 bases and V 4 bases, and 6 bases lay outside the gene matches. CDR3 length: 15 residues. The DNA read from the CDR3 is TGTGCCAGCAGCTCCCAAGCGGGGATCACAGATACG. Its translation is CASSSQAGITDT. The full CDR3 is CASSSQAGITDTQYF.

As to this clone: The read ends 3 residues early relative to the CDR3; the germline J gene fills the gap. The chain couples TRBV7-2 to TRBJ1-4; D uncertain. Germline V lookup: CDR1 SGHTA, CDR2 FQGNSA. The ends were cut back, 0 bases at V and 7 bases at J, with 15 bases in the middle. CDR3 length: 16 residues. CDR3 sequence reads: CASSLATSPSSEKLFF. Incomplete CDR3 DNA: TGTGCCAGCAGCTTAGCTACTAGCCCGAGCAGTGAAAAA. Supplemented by reference TRBV7-2 and TRBJ1-4, the full variable domain reads GAGVSQSPSNKVTEKGKDVELRCDPISGHTALYWYRQSLGQGLEFLIYFQGNSAPDKSGLPSDRFSAERTGGSVSTLTIQRTQQEDSAVYLCASSLATSPSSEKLFFGSGTQLSVL.

The CDR3 loop reads CASSLRVVDTGELFF. The CDR3 bases that were read are TGTGCCAGCAGCTTAAGGGTAGTCGACACCGGGGAG. The V gene is TRBV7-9, the J gene TRBJ2-2; D uncertain. The sequenced fragment ends 3 residues before the CDR3 boundary, so the rest is inferred from the germline J gene. This CDR3 comprises 15 residues. Between the trimmed V and J ends, which lost 2 bases and 3 bases, there was a span of 10 bases. Germline V gene data show CDR1 as SEHNR and CDR2 as FQNEAQ (reference sequence).

About this clone: The CDR3 is cut off 3 residues early in the read; its end comes from the germline J gene. The chain carries TRBV6-2 or TRBV6-3 and TRBJ1-1; a possible D gene is TRBD1 (5 bases). This CDR3 contains 14 residues. Looked up from germline, CDR1 is MNHEY and CDR2 is SVGEGT. This chain's CDR3 is CASSYSSDRGEAFF. Partial CDR3 DNA: TGTGCCAGCAGTTACTCGAGCGACAGAGGCGAG.

Of note for this clone: The read is 3 residues too short to cover the CDR3 end, so that end is filled in from the germline J gene. The V call is TRBV2, the J call TRBJ1-2; a weak D match, TRBD1 (6 bases). V lost 3 bases and J 5 bases, leaving 16 bases between the germline ends. The CDR3 is 15 residues long. Germline lookup yields CDR1 SNHLY and CDR2 FYNNEI. The CDR3: CASSDLDRVTYGYTF. The CDR3 DNA, read in part, is TGTGCCAGCAGTGATTTGGACAGAGTGACTTATGGC. Complete variable domain (other parts from reference TRBV2 and TRBJ1-2): EPEVTQTPSHQVTQMGQEVILRCVPISNHLYFYWYRQILGQKVEFLVSFYNNEISEKSEIFDDQFSVERPDGSNFTLKIRSTKLEDSAMYFCASSDLDRVTYGYTFGSGTRLTVV.

Points on this clone: The CDR3 end lies 3 residues beyond the end of the read and is filled in from the germline J gene. This sequence joins TRBV18 and TRBJ2-5; 14 bases map to TRBD2. Germline trimming cut 4 bases from V and 5 bases from J; bases unmatched to any gene: 6. CDR1 and CDR2 from the germline V gene are KGHSH and LQKENI. The CDR3 is 16 amino acids. The CDR3 DNA, read in part, is TGTGCCAGCTCACTGGGACTAGCGGGAGTACGGGAGACC. Translating gives CASSLGLAGVRET. The whole CDR3 region reads CASSLGLAGVRETQYF.

Note on this clone: Read data end 3 residues before the CDR3 end; the end is taken from the germline J gene. The chain recombines TRBV5-1 with TRBJ1-3; 7 nucleotides agree with TRBD1. Trimming took 4 bases from V and 4 from J; bases not matched to a gene: 5. From germline, CDR1 is SGHRS and CDR2 YFSETQ. The CDR3 spans 14 residues. CDR3 in amino acids: CASSVSGQGNTIYF. CDR3 bases read: TGCGCCAGCAGCGTATCGGGACAGGGAAACACC.

Points on this clone: The read terminates 3 residues ahead of where the CDR3 ends, so the germline J gene completes it. J is TRBJ2-7 and V is TRBV19; tentative D call: TRBD1 (5 bases). Germline CDR1 LNHDA, CDR2 SQIVND (reference sequence). Trimming removed 7 bases at V and 4 bases at J, with 23 bases between. The CDR3 sequence is 16 residues long. Incomplete CDR3 DNA: TGTGCCAGTAACGATCCATTCGGACAAGGGCAGTACGAG. Translating it yields CASNDPFGQGQYE. The full-length CDR3 reads as CASNDPFGQGQYEQYF.

Of note for this clone: The CDR3 end is not reached by the read, which stops 3 residues before it; the germline J gene fills it in. The rearrangement uses TRBV7-8 and TRBJ1-5; 7 positions agree with TRBD1. The CDR3 has 16 residues. The V and J ends lost 5 bases and 2 bases, in that order; junction bases with no gene match: 9. Looked up from germline, CDR1 is SGHVS and CDR2 is FQNEAQ. CDR3 DNA, as far as it was read: TGTGCCAGCAGCGCGAACAGGGGCGGTGGCAATCAGCCC. This sequence encodes CASSANRGGGNQP. In full, the CDR3 is CASSANRGGGNQPQHF.

On this clone: The CDR3 goes on 3 residues after the read ends, and that part is filled in from the germline J gene. This chain links TRBV7-6 with TRBJ2-3; TRBD2 matches at 8 bases. The CDR3 runs 16 residues. The trim removed 5 bases at V and 2 bases at J, leaving 9 bases unmatched. Germline-derived CDR1 and CDR2 are SGHVS and FNYEAQ. CDR3 residues: CASSDIAGSTTDTQYF. The part of the CDR3 DNA that was read is TGTGCCAGCAGCGATATAGCGGGGTCCACCACAGATACG. Together with reference TRBV7-6 and TRBJ2-3, the CDR3 gives the full variable domain: GAGVSQSPRYKVTKRGQDVALRCDPISGHVSLYWYRQALGQGPEFLTYFNYEAQQDKSGLPNDRFSAERPEGSISTLTIQRTEQRDSAMYRCASSDIAGSTTDTQYFGPGTRLTVL.

As regards this clone: The read is 3 residues too short to cover the CDR3 end, so that end is filled in from the germline J gene. The chain has TRBV28 and TRBJ2-7; the D gene is possibly TRBD1 (5 bases). Trimming left V 1 base short and J 1 base short, with 8 bases between. The CDR3 has 14 amino acids. Germline V gene lookup returns CDR1 MDHEN and CDR2 SYDVKM. CDR3 DNA, as far as it was read: TGTGCCAGCAGTTTATTTACAGGATCCTACGAG. This translates into CASSLFTGSYE. The entire CDR3 protein reads CASSLFTGSYEQYF.

Concerning this clone itself: The read stops 3 residues short of the end of the CDR3; the missing end is completed from the germline J gene. The rearrangement uses TRBV2 and TRBJ1-1, with 10 bases matching TRBD1. Germline assignment: CDR1 SNHLY and CDR2 FYNNEI. J gave up 7 bases and V 6 bases, and 5 bases lay outside the gene matches. The CDR3 sequence is 13 residues long. The CDR3 reads CASSDRGRGEAFF. CDR3 DNA (partial): TGTGCCAGCAGCGACAGGGGGCGCGGTGAA.

With respect to this clone: The read gets to within 3 residues of the CDR3 end, and the germline J gene fills in the rest. V and J are TRBV5-5 and TRBJ2-7, with a tentative D call TRBD2 (5 bases). Trimming removed 6 bases at V and 2 bases at J, with 15 bases between. This CDR3 spans 14 amino acids. Germline CDR1 SGHKS, CDR2 YYEKEE (reference sequence). Incomplete CDR3 DNA: TGTGCCAGCACTTCCCCGGGGAATACCTACGAG. It translates to CASTSPGNTYE. The CDR3, in full, reads CASTSPGNTYEQYF.

In regard to this clone: The read ends 3 residues before the CDR3 terminus; that terminus is restored from the germline J gene. The chain is built from TRBV7-2 and TRBJ2-7; 10 bases line up with TRBD2. This CDR3 comprises 15 residues. Trimming at V came to 5 bases and at J to 3 bases, leaving 7 bases not matched to a gene. Per the germline V gene, CDR1 is SGHTA and CDR2 is FQGNSA. The CDR3 DNA, read in part, is TGTGCCAGCAGCGAAGCGGGGGGGAATAACTACGAG. Translated, it gives CASSEAGGNNYE. The full CDR3 protein is CASSEAGGNNYEQYF.

Note on this clone: The CDR3 end lies 3 residues beyond the end of the read and is filled in from the germline J gene. The gene calls are TRBV27 and TRBJ2-7; 8 bases map to TRBD2. V lost 5 bases, J lost 6 bases, and 3 bases stayed unmatched. CDR3 length: 12 residues. Germline V gives CDR1 MNHEY, CDR2 SMNVEV (reference sequence). CDR3 residues: CASSIRGGEQYF. The sequenced part of the CDR3 DNA is TGTGCCAGCAGTATCCGGGGGGGCGAG.

Notes on this clone: The missing CDR3 end, 3 residues past where the read stops, is filled in from the germline J gene. The V call is TRBV10-2, the J call TRBJ2-3, with 8 bases aligning to TRBD2. The V gene end was trimmed by 8 bases and the J gene end by 3 bases; junction bases not matched to a gene: 7. The V gene's germline CDR1 is WSHSY and CDR2 SAAADI. The CDR3 is 14 amino acids. The sequenced part of the CDR3 DNA is TGCGCCAGCTCAATCAGCGGGAGAACAGATACG. Translation: CASSISGRTDT. The whole CDR3 protein reads CASSISGRTDTQYF.

Turning to this clone: The read halts 3 residues ahead of the CDR3 end, with the missing end drawn from the germline J gene. The chain couples TRBV20-1 to TRBJ1-5; possibly TRBD1 for D (6 bases). Trimming took off 5 bases at V and 2 bases at J, with 13 bases between the two ends. Germline V lookup: CDR1 DFQATT, CDR2 SNEGSKA (reference sequence). This CDR3 is 14 amino acids long. Partial CDR3 DNA: TGCAGTGCTTCAGGGGATTCAGGCAATCAGCCC. This encodes CSASGDSGNQP. The whole CDR3 region reads CSASGDSGNQPQHF.

CDR3 sequence: CASSSINRLAHTGELFF. The CDR3 bases that were read are TGTGCCAGCAGTTCTATCAATAGACTAGCCCACACCGGGGAG. J is TRBJ2-2 and V is TRBV6-2 or TRBV6-3; 7 bases fit TRBD2. The sequence runs out 3 residues before the end of the CDR3; the remainder is reconstructed from the germline J gene. This CDR3 comprises 17 residues. CDR1 and CDR2 from the germline V gene are MNHEY and SVGEGT. After removal of 4 bases from V and 3 bases from J, the junction contained 11 bases not matched to a gene.

The covered CDR3 bases are TGTGCCATCAGTGATAAGGGAGATACG. It encodes CAISDKGDT. The full-length CDR3 reads as CAISDKGDTQYF. V and J are TRBV10-3 and TRBJ2-3; D is undetermined. Read data end 3 residues before the CDR3 end; the end is taken from the germline J gene. This CDR3 is built from 12 residues. Germline CDR1 reads ENHRY; CDR2 reads SYGVKD. The V end lost 3 bases, the J end lost 5 bases, and 6 bases lay between the germline ends.

The sequenced CDR3 bases are TGTGCCAGTAGTAAGAGACTAGCGGGGGGATCCTACGAG. Translation: CASSKRLAGGSYE. The complete CDR3 reads CASSKRLAGGSYEQYF. The chain is built from TRBV19 and TRBJ2-7; the match to TRBD2 covers 13 bases. The read ends 3 residues before the CDR3 terminus; that terminus is restored from the germline J gene. The CDR3 extends over 16 amino acids. Germline trimming cut 4 bases from V and 1 base from J; bases unmatched to any gene: 4. In germline, CDR1 is LNHDA, CDR2 SQIVND (reference sequence).

Worth noting for this clone: The observed sequence ends 3 residues before the CDR3 terminus, with the missing tail filled in from the germline J gene. V gene TRBV10-1 combines with J gene TRBJ1-3; TRBD1 matches 8 bases. The trim removed 9 bases at V and 0 bases at J, leaving 7 bases unmatched. Looked up from germline, CDR1 is WNHNN and CDR2 is SYGVQD (reference sequence). The CDR3 loop spans 15 amino acids. The covered CDR3 bases are TGCGCCAGGACAGGGGATTCGGGCTCTGGAAACACC. Translated: CARTGDSGSGNT. The complete CDR3 sequence is CARTGDSGSGNTIYF.

Regarding this clone: Coverage ceases 3 residues before the CDR3 finishes, and the germline J gene fills in the end. This chain connects TRBV6-2 or TRBV6-3 to TRBJ2-5; 7 positions agree with TRBD1. With 5 bases clipped from V and 2 bases from J, the junction kept 8 bases outside the gene matches. This CDR3 region has 15 residues. Germline values: CDR1 MNHEY, CDR2 SVGEGT. CDR3 bases read: TGTGCCAGCAGTCGAAGGGGACAGAAGCAAGAGACC. It codes for CASSRRGQKQET. The whole CDR3 sequence reads CASSRRGQKQETQYF.

Turning to this clone: The read gets to within 3 residues of the CDR3 end, and the germline J gene fills in the rest. The J gene is TRBJ1-6, the V gene TRBV11-2; D is ambiguous. The V gene's germline CDR1 is SGHAT and CDR2 FQNNGV. Trimming removed 5 bases at V and 5 bases at J, with 13 bases between. The CDR3 covers 15 residues. CDR3 protein: CASSPLGMDNSPLHF. Partial CDR3 DNA: TGTGCCAGCAGCCCCCTAGGCATGGATAATTCACCC.

As to this clone: The CDR3 extends 3 residues past the end of the read, so its final part is completed from the germline J gene. This chain links TRBV7-8 with TRBJ1-1; 9 bases fit TRBD1. The germline V gene encodes CDR1 SGHVS and CDR2 FQNEAQ. Trimming took 6 bases from V and 0 from J; bases not matched to a gene: 8. This CDR3 has 16 amino acids. The sequenced part of the CDR3 DNA is TGTGCCAGCAGTCGGAACAGGGGGCTCATGAACACTGAA. It is translated as CASSRNRGLMNTE. The full CDR3 protein reads CASSRNRGLMNTEAFF. The complete variable domain, with remaining parts taken from reference TRBV7-8 and TRBJ1-1, reads GAGVSQSPRYKVAKRGQDVALRCDPISGHVSLFWYQQALGQGPEFLTYFQNEAQLDKSGLPSDRFFAERPEGSVSTLKIQRTQQEDSAVYLCASSRNRGLMNTEAFFGQGTRLTVV.

Comments on this clone: Read coverage stops 3 residues before the CDR3 terminus; the germline J gene supplies the remainder. The V call is TRBV6-2 or TRBV6-3, the J call TRBJ2-7, with D possibly TRBD2 on 6 matching bases. Germline-derived CDR1 and CDR2 are MNHEY and SVGEGT. This CDR3 has 16 amino acids. V was shortened by 2 bases and J by 3 bases, with 17 bases between the two germline ends. The CDR3 DNA, read in part, is TGTGCCAGCAGTTACGGGATGGCGGGAAGGATCTACGAG. Translation gives CASSYGMAGRIYE. The full CDR3 is CASSYGMAGRIYEQYF.